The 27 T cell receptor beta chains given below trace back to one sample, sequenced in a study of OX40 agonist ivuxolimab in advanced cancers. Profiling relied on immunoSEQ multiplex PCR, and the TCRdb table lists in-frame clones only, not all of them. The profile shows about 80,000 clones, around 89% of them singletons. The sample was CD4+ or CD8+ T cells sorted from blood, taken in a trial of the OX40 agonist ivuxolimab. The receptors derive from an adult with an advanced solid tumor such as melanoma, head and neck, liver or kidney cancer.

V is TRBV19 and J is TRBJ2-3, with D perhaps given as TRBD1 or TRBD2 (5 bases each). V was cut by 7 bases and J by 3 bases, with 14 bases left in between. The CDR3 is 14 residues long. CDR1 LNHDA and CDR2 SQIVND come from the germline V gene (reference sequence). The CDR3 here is CASMRGGGTDTQYF. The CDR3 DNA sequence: TGTGCCAGTATGAGGGGTGGGGGTACAGATACGCAGTATTTT.

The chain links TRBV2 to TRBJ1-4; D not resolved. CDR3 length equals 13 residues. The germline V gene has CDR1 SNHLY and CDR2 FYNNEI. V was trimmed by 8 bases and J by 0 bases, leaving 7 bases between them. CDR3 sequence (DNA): TGTGCCAGCCGGGGAACAACTAATGAAAAACTGTTTTTT. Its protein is CASRGTTNEKLFF.

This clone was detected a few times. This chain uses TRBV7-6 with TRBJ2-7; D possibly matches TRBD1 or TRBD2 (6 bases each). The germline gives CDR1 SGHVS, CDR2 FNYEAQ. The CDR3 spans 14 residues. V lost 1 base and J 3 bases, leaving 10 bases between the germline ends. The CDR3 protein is CASSLGRGLYEQYF. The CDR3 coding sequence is TGTGCCAGCAGCTTAGGCAGGGGACTCTACGAGCAGTACTTC.

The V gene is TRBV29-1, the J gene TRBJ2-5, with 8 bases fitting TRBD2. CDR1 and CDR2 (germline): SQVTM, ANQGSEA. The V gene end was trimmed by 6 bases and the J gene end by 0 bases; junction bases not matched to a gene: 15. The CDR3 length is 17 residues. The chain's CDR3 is CSVYRRGGLCNQETQYF. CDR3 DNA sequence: TGCAGCGTCTATAGACGGGGGGGGCTTTGTAACCAAGAGACCCAGTACTTC.

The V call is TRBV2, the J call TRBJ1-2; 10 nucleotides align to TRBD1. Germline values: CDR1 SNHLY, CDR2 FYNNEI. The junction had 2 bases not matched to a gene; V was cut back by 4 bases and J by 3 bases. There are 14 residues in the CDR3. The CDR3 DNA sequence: TGTGCCAGCAGTGCCGGGACAGGGGACTATGGCTACACCTTC. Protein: CASSAGTGDYGYTF.

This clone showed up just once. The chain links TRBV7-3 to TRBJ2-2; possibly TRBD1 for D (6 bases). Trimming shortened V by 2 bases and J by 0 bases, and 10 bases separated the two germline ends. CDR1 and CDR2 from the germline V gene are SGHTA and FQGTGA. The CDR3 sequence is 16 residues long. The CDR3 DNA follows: TGTGCCAGCAGCTTATTGGGACATACGAACACCGGGGAGCTGTTTTTT. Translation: CASSLLGHTNTGELFF.

CDR3 in DNA: TGTGCCAGCAGCTTAGGCGTAACAGGGGGCGGCAATCAGCCCCAGCATTTT. This sequence encodes CASSLGVTGGGNQPQHF. This chain links TRBV7-9 with TRBJ1-5, with 9 bases aligning to TRBD1. V lost 1 base and J lost 2; bases outside the gene matches: 6. Germline V CDR1 and CDR2: SEHNR, FQNEAQ (reference sequence). The CDR3 loop spans 17 amino acids.

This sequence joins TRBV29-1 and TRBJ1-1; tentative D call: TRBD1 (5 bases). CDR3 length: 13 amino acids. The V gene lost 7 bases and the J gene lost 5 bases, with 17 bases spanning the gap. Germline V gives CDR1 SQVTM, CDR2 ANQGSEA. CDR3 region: CSGSGGDRTEAFF. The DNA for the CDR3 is TGCAGCGGGTCGGGGGGGGATCGAACTGAAGCTTTCTTT.

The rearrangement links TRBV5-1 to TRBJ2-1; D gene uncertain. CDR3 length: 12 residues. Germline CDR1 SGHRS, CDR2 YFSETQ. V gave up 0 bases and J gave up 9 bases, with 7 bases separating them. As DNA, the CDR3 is TGCGCCAGCAGCTTGGGAGTTGCTGAGCAGTTCTTC. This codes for CASSLGVAEQFF.

CDR3: CASSYSRRTDTQYF. DNA for the CDR3: TGTGCCAGCAGTTACTCCCGCCGCACAGATACGCAGTATTTT. The genes are TRBV6-5 and TRBJ2-3, with no clear D. This CDR3 has 14 amino acids. The germline gives CDR1 MNHEY, CDR2 SVGAGI. Trimming cost V 0 bases and J 1 base, with 5 bases left between them.

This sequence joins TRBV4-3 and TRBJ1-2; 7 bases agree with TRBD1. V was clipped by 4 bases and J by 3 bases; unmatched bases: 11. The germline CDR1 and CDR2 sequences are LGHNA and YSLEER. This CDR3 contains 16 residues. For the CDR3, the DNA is TGCGCCAGCAGCCCGGGCATGACAGGGCAATACTATGGCTACACCTTC. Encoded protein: CASSPGMTGQYYGYTF.

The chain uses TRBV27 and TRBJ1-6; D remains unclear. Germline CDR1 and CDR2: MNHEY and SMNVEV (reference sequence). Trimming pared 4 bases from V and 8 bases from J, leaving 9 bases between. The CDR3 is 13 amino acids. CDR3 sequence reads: CASSSGWDSPLHF. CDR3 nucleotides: TGTGCCAGCAGTTCCGGGTGGGATTCACCCCTCCACTTT.

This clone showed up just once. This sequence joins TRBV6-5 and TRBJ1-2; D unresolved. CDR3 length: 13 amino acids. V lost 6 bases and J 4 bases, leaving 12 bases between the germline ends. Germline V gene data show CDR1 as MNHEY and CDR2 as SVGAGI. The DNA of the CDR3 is TGTGCCAGCAGCGCCAGGTCCCGCTATGGCTACACCTTC. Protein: CASSARSRYGYTF.

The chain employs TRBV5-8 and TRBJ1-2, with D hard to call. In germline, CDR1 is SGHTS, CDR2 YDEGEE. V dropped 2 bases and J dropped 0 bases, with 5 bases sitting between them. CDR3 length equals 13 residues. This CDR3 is CASSFQANYGYTF. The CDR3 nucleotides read TGTGCCAGCAGCTTCCAAGCTAACTATGGCTACACCTTC.

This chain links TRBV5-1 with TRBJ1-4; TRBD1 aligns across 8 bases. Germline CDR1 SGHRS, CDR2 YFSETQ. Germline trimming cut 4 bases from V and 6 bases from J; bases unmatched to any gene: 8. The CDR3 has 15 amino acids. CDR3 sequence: CASSPGGQGHEKLFF. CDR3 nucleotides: TGCGCCAGCAGCCCTGGAGGACAGGGCCATGAAAAACTGTTTTTT.

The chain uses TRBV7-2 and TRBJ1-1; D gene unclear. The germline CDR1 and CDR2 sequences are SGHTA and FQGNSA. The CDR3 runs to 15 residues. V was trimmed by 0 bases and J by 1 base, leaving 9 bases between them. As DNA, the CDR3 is TGTGCCAGCAGCTTAGCGCTGAATTCGAACACTGAAGCTTTCTTT. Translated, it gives CASSLALNSNTEAFF.

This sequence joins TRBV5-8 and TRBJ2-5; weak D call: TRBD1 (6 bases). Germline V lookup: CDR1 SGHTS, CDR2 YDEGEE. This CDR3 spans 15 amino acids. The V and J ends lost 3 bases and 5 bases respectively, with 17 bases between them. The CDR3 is CASSSDRTLLETQYF. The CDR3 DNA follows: TGTGCCAGCAGCTCCGACAGGACCTTGTTGGAGACCCAGTACTTC.

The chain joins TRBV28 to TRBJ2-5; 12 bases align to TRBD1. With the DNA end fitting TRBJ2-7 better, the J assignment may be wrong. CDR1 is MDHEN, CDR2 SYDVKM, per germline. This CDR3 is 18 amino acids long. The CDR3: CASSSARWGQGAFYEQYF. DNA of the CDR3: TGTGCCAGCAGTTCAGCCCGGTGGGGACAGGGGGCGTTCTACGAGCAGTACTTC.

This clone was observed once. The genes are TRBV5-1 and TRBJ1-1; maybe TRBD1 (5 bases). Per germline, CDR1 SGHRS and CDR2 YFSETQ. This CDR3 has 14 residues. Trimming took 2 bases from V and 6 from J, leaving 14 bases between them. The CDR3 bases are TGCGCCAGCAGCTTAGGGGAGCCCGGAGCTGAAGCTTTCTTT. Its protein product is CASSLGEPGAEAFF. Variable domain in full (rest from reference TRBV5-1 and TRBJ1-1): KAGVTQTPRYLIKTRGQQVTLSCSPISGHRSVSWYQQTPGQGLQFLFEYFSETQRNKGNFPGRFSGRQFSNSRSEMNVSTLELGDSALYLCASSLGEPGAEAFFGQGTRLTVV.

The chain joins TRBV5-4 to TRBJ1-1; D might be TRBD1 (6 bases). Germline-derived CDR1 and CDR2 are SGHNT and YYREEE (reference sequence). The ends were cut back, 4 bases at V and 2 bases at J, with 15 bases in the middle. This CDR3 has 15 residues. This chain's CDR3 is CASSSNRVGNTEAFF. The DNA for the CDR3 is TGTGCCAGCAGCAGTAACAGGGTGGGTAACACTGAAGCTTTCTTT.

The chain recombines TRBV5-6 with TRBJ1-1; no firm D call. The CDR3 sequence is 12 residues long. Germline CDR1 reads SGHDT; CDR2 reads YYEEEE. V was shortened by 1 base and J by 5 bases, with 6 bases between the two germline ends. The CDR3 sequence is CASSLRGTEAFF. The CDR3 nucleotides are TGTGCCAGCAGCTTGCGGGGAACTGAAGCTTTCTTT.

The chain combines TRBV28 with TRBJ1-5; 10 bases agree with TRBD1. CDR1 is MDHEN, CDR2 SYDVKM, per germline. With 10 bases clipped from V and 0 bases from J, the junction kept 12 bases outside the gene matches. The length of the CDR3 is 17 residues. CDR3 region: CATPYRDRGYSNQPQHF. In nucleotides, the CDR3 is TGTGCCACCCCCTACCGGGACAGGGGATATAGCAATCAGCCCCAGCATTTT.

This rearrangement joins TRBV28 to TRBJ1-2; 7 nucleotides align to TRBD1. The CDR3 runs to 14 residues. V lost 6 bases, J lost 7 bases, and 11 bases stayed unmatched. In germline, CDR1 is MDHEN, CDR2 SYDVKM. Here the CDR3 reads CASRPTGIRGGYTF. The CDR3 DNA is TGTGCCAGCAGGCCGACAGGGATAAGGGGTGGCTACACCTTC.

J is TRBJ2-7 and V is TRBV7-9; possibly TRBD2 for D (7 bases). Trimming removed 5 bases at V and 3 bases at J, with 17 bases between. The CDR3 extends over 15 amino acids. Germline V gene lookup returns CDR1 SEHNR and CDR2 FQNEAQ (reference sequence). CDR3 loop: CASSPAGARFYEQYF. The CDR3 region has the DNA TGTGCCAGCAGCCCGGCGGGGGCCAGGTTCTACGAGCAGTACTTC.

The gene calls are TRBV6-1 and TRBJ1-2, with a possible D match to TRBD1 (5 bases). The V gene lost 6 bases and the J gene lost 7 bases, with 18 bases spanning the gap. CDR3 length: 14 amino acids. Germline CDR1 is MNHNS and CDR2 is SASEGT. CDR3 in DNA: TGTGCCAGCAGCGACTGGCAGGGATTCAGTGGCTACACCTTC. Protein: CASSDWQGFSGYTF.

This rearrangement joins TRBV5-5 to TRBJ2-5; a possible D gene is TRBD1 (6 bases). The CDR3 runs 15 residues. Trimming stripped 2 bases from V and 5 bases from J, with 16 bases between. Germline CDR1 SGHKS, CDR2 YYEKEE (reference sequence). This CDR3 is CASSLRSGVGETQYF. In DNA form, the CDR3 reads TGTGCCAGCAGCTTACGCTCAGGGGTAGGGGAGACCCAGTACTTC.

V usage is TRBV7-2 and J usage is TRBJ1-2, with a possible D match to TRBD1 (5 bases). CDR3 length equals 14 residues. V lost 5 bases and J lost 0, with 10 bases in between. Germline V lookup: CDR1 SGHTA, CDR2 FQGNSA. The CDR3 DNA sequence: TGTGCCAGCAGCCCCCAGGGTTCTAACTATGGCTACACCTTC. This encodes CASSPQGSNYGYTF.